This T cell receptor beta chain appears in the sequencing data of a study of T-cell reconstitution after alpha-beta-depleted transplantation in children. The CDR3 is 15 residues long. Germline V CDR1 and CDR2: DFQATT, SNEGSKA (reference sequence). Trimming left V 3 bases short and J 4 bases short, with 16 bases between. Regarding the study as a whole: Newly generated T cells supplied most T-cell counts and diversity one year post-transplant. High day-60 TCRbeta diversity in some patients came from surviving recipient T cells and thymic progenitors. Alpha-beta T cells present about two months after transplant were reported to originate from several hundred expanded graft clones.

This clonotype showed up many times. Its antigen is still unknown. Construction of the TCRbeta library involved unique molecular identifiers. Via MiXCR, TCRdb re-called the PCR reads, giving one row per CDR3 protein. The sample contains hundreds of thousands of distinct CDR3 sequences, roughly 23% of which appear only once. The TCR comes from a boy under two years old who had a stem cell transplant for acute myeloid leukemia, so the T cells may come from the graft donor. The J gene is TRBJ2-1, the V gene TRBV20-1; D might be TRBD1 or TRBD2, each matching 6 bases. Here the sequenced sample was PBMCs, mostly from graft donor cells, taken 360 days after TCRalphabeta/CD19-depleted stem cell transplant. DNA for the CDR3: TGCAGTGCTAGGACAGGCGGGAAAGAGTACAATGAGCAGTTCTTC. It codes for CSARTGGKEYNEQFF.